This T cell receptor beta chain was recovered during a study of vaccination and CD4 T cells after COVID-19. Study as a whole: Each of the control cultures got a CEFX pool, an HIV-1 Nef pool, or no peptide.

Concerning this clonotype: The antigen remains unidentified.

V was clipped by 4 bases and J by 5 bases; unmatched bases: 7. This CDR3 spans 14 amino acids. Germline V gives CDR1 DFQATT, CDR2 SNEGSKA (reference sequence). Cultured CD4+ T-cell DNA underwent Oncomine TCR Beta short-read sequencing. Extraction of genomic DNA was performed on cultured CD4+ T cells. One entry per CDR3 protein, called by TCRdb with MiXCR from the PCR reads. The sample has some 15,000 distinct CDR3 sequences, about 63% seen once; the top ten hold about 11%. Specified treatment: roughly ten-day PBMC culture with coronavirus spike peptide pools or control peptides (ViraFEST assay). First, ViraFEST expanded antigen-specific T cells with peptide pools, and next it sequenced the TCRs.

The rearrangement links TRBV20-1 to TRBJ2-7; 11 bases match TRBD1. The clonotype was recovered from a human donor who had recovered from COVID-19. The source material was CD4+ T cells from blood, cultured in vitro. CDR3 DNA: TGCAGTGCTATCCAGGACAGGGGGCAGCACGAGCAGTACTTC. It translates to CSAIQDRGQHEQYF.